This T cell receptor (beta chain) is drawn from a study of blood T cell repertoires in COVID-19. Study-level information: COVID-19 samples, acute and convalescent, were from the United States, Italy and Spain.

How the authors handled the data: Reference gene primer amplification in the assay estimated nucleated cell counts. The assay was immunoSEQ multiplex PCR, and TCRdb's table has in-frame clones only and misses some. V and J calls and clone size come straight from that table; D and trimming were deduced from the DNA. The table has roughly 150,000 clones, 81% seen once. Germline trimming cut 5 bases from V and 5 bases from J; bases unmatched to any gene: 7. Germline CDR1 reads MDHEN; CDR2 reads SYDVKM. The CDR3 is 15 residues long. The receptor was isolated from a man in his sixties with active or convalescent COVID-19. The chain links TRBV28 to TRBJ2-1; TRBD1 matches 9 bases. Specimen: peripheral blood. The CDR3 sequence: CASSTRTGVDNEQFF. The CDR3 region has the DNA TGTGCCAGCAGTACCCGGACAGGGGTGGACAATGAGCAGTTCTTC. Filled out from reference TRBV28 and TRBJ2-1, the complete variable domain reads DVKVTQSSRYLVKRTGEKVFLECVQDMDHENMFWYRQDPGLGLRLIYFSYDVKMKEKGDIPEGYSVSREKKERFSLILESASTNQTSMYLCASSTRTGVDNEQFFGPGTRLTVL.